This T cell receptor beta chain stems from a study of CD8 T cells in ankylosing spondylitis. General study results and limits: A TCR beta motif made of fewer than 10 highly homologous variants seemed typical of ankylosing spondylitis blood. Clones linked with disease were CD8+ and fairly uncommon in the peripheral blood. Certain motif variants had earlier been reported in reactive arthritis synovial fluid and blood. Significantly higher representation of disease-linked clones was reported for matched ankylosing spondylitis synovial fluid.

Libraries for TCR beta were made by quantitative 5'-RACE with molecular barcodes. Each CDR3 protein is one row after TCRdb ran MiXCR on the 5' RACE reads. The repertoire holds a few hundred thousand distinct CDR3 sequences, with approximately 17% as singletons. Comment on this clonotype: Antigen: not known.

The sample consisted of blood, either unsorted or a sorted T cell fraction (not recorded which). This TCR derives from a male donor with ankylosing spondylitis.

The CDR3 DNA is TGTGCCAGCACTACTAGCGGGGGGGCGAAGACCCAGTACTTC. This translates into CASTTSGGAKTQYF. The chain carries TRBV7-2 and TRBJ2-5; 13 bases align to TRBD2. Germline V lookup: CDR1 SGHTA, CDR2 FQGNSA. CDR3 length equals 14 residues. With V trimmed by 7 bases and J by 6 bases, 5 bases remained unmatched. The variable domain in full, completed from reference TRBV7-2 and TRBJ2-5, reads GAGVSQSPSNKVTEKGKDVELRCDPISGHTALYWYRQSLGQGLEFLIYFQGNSAPDKSGLPSDRFSAERTGGSVSTLTIQRTQQEDSAVYLCASTTSGGAKTQYFGPGTRLLVL.